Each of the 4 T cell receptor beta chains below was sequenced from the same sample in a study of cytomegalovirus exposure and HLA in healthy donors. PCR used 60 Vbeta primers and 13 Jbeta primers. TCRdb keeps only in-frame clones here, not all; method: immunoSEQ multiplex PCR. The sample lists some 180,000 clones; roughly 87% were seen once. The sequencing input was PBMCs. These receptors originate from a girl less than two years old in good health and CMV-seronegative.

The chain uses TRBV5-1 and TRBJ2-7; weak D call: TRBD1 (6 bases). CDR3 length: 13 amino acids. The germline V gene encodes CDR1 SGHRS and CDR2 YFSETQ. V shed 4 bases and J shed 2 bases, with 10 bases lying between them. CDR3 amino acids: CASSQDSTYEQYF. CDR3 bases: TGCGCCAGCAGCCAGGACAGTACCTACGAGCAGTACTTC. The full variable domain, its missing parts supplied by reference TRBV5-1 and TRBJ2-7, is KAGVTQTPRYLIKTRGQQVTLSCSPISGHRSVSWYQQTPGQGLQFLFEYFSETQRNKGNFPGRFSGRQFSNSRSEMNVSTLELGDSALYLCASSQDSTYEQYFGPGTRLTVT.

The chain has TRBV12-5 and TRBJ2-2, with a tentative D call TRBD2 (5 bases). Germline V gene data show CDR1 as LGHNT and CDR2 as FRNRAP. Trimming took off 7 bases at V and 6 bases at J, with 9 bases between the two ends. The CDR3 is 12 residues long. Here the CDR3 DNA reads TGTGCTAGTGCTAGCCTCGCCGGGGAGCTGTTTTTT. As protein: CASASLAGELFF.

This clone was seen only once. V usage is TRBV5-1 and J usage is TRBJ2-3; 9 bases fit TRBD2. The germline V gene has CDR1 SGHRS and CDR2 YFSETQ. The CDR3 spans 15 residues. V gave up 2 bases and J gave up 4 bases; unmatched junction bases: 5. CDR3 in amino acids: CASSLGGGAADTQYF. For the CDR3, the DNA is TGCGCCAGCAGCTTAGGCGGGGGGGCCGCAGATACGCAGTATTTT. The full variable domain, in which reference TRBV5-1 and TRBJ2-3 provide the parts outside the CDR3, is KAGVTQTPRYLIKTRGQQVTLSCSPISGHRSVSWYQQTPGQGLQFLFEYFSETQRNKGNFPGRFSGRQFSNSRSEMNVSTLELGDSALYLCASSLGGGAADTQYFGPGTRLTVL.

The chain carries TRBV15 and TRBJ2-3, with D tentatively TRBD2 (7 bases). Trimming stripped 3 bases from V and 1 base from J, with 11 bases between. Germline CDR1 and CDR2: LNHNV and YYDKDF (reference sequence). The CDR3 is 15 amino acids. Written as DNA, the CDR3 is TGTGCCACCAGCAGGGGGGGGCTCCGCACAGATACGCAGTATTTT. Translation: CATSRGGLRTDTQYF.